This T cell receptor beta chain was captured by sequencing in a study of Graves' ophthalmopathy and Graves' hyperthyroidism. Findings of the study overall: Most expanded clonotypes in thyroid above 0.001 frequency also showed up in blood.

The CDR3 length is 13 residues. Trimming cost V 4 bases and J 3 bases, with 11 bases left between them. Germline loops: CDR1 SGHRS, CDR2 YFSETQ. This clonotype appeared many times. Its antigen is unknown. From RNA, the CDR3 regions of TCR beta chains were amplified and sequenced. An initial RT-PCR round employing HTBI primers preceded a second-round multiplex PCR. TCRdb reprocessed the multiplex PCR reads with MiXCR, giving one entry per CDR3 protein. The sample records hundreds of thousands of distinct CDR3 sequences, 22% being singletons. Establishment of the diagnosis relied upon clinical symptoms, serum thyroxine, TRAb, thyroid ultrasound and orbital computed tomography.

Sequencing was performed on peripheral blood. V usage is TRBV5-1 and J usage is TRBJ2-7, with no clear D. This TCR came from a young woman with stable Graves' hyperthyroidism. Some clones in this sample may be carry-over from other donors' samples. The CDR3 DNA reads TGCGCCAGCAGCACGGACGGTCACTACGAGCAGTACTTC. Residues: CASSTDGHYEQYF.